The T cell receptor beta chain under discussion was sequenced for a study of control samples from healthy donors and cancer patients. From germline, CDR1 is SGHVS and CDR2 FQNEAQ. This CDR3 has 13 amino acids. V was shortened by 1 base and J by 7 bases, with 8 bases between the two germline ends. TCRdb's table, derived via immunoSEQ multiplex PCR, lists solely in-frame clones and lacks some. The repertoire holds approximately 74,000 clones, with 94% as singletons. The chain combines TRBV7-8 with TRBJ1-5, with D perhaps matching TRBD1 (5 bases). The sequencing input was blood. The sequence was obtained from a woman aged 30 to 39 in good health. Here the CDR3 DNA reads TGTGCCAGCAGCTTAGTAGGGGACCAGCCCCAGCATTTT. Residues: CASSLVGDQPQHF.